The 4 T cell receptor beta chains below were found in one sample sequenced in a study of blood T cell repertoires in COVID-19. Clones were read by immunoSEQ multiplex PCR, and TCRdb kept only the in-frame ones, dropping some. The repertoire holds roughly 73,000 clones, with roughly three quarters as singletons. The sample taken for sequencing was peripheral blood. The receptors shown here come from a man between 65 and 79 years old with acute or convalescent COVID-19.

The count of this clone is one. V gene TRBV19 combines with J gene TRBJ2-5; 9 bases agree with TRBD1. This CDR3 contains 14 residues. Germline CDR1 LNHDA, CDR2 SQIVND (reference sequence). The J segment lost 1 base and the V segment lost 5 bases, leaving 2 bases of the junction unmatched. The CDR3 here is CASSSTGGQETQYF. DNA for the CDR3: TGTGCCAGTAGTTCGACAGGGGGCCAAGAGACCCAGTACTTC.

CDR3 amino acids: CATSEGAGSNYGYTF. The CDR3 DNA sequence: TGTGCCACCAGTGAGGGGGCAGGGAGTAACTATGGCTACACCTTC. The chain carries TRBV24-1 and TRBJ1-2; perhaps TRBD1 as D (6 bases). Germline CDR1 and CDR2: KGHDR and SFDVKD. V was shortened by 4 bases and J by 1 base, with 12 bases between the two germline ends. The CDR3 has 15 residues.

Only a few counts were recorded for this clone. The chain carries TRBV18 and TRBJ2-7, with D tentatively TRBD1 (6 bases). The germline CDR1 and CDR2 sequences are KGHSH and LQKENI. Trimming removed 4 bases from V and 0 bases from J, with 10 bases in between. CDR3 size: 14 residues. Here the CDR3 DNA reads TGTGCCAGCTCACAGACAGGTCGCTCCTACGAGCAGTACTTC. This encodes CASSQTGRSYEQYF.

The V and J genes are TRBV30 and TRBJ2-1; 12 bases line up with TRBD2. Germline assignment: CDR1 GTSNPN and CDR2 SVGIG (reference sequence). Germline trimming cut 5 bases from V and 1 base from J; bases unmatched to any gene: 27. The CDR3 totals 23 residues. As DNA, the CDR3 is TGTGCCTGGGGAGCGGAATGTATGGAGAAACTAGCGGGAGGCCCTCCTTCCTACAATGAGCAGTTCTTC. It specifies CAWGAECMEKLAGGPPSYNEQFF.